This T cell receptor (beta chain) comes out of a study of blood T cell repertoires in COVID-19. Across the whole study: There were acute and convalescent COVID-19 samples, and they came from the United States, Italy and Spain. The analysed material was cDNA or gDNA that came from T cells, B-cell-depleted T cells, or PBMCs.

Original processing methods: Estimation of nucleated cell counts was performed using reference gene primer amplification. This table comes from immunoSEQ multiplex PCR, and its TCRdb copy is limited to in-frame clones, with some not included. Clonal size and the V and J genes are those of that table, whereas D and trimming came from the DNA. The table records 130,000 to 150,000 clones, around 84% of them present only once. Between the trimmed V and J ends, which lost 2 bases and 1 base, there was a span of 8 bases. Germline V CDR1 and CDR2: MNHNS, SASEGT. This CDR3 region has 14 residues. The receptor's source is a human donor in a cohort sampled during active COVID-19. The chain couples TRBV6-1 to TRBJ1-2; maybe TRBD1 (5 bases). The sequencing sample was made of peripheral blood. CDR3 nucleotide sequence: TGTGCCAGCAGTGAATGGGGGGTTAACTATGGCTACACCTTC. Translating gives CASSEWGVNYGYTF.